This entry is about one TCR beta chain. Its matching antigen is unknown. This entry comes from a study of cytomegalovirus exposure and HLA in healthy donors. The study's findings and limits: Prior analysis indicated that the majority of TCR beta V segments exhibited productivity approximately 87% or approximately 30% of the time. It was likely that a cluster of highly shared sequence variants was a sequencing artifact.

The CDR3 sequence is 15 residues long. The germline gives CDR1 ENHRY, CDR2 SYGVKD. The V gene lost 0 bases and the J gene lost 4 bases, with 12 bases spanning the gap. The PCR ran on 60 Vbeta and 13 Jbeta primers. Produced via immunoSEQ multiplex PCR; TCRdb's table is partial and in-frame only. Of about 180,000 clones in the sample, 70% to 80% are singletons; the top ten hold 3% to 4.5%. The sequenced sample was PBMCs. This chain uses TRBV10-3 with TRBJ2-5, with D possibly TRBD2 on 5 matching bases. This TCR was sampled from a woman aged 55-70 years in good health and CMV-seropositive. CDR3 loop: CAISESITRGETQYF. The DNA for the CDR3 is TGTGCCATCAGTGAGTCGATAACCCGGGGAGAGACCCAGTACTTC.